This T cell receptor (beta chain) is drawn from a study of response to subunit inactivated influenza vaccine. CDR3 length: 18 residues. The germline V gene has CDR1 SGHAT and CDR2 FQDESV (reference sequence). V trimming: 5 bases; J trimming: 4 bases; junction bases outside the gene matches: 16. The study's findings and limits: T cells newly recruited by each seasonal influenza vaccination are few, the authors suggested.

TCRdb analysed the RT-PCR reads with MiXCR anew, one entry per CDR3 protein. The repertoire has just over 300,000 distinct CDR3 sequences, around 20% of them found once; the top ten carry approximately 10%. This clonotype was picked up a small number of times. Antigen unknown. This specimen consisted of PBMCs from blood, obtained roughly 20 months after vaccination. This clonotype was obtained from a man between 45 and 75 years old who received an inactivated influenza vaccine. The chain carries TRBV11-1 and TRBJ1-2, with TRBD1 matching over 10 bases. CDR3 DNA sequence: TGTGCCAGCAGCCGATTGCCAGATGACAGGGGGCTCGGCTATGGCTACACCTTC. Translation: CASSRLPDDRGLGYGYTF.